Listed below are T cell receptor beta chains from one sample, sequenced in a study of T-cell reconstitution after alpha-beta-depleted transplantation in children. In TCRdb, the PCR reads were re-called with MiXCR into one record per CDR3 protein. The sample includes about 610,000 distinct CDR3 sequences, 10% to 13% of them seen just once. The source was PBMCs from the stem cell graft donor, collected from the stem cell graft. The receptors originated from a human donor who donated a stem cell graft to a child with acute myeloid leukemia. CDR3s include the opening cysteine and the closing phenylalanine or tryptophan. A D gene is named only where the DNA matches it firmly. Clone size is stated in some rows and not others, as once, few, many or a class when expanded.

len,d_gene,v_gene,j_gene,abundance,CDR3nt,CDR3aa
11,TRBD1,TRBV29-1,TRBJ2-5,many,TGCAGCGGAGACAGGGTTGAGACCCAGTACTTC,CSGDRVETQYF
17,-,TRBV19,TRBJ1-1,-,TGTGCCAGTAGTATAGTGAAGCCTGGCAGCCCGAACACTGAAGCTTTCTTT,CASSIVKPGSPNTEAFF
16,TRBD2,TRBV5-4,TRBJ2-3,many,TGTGCCAGCAGCTGGACTAGCGGGAGGGTCACAGATACGCAGTATTTT,CASSWTSGRVTDTQYF
14,TRBD1,TRBV7-3,TRBJ2-5,few,TGTGCCAGCAGCTCGGGGACAGCGCCAGAGACCCAGTACTTC,CASSSGTAPETQYF
12,-,TRBV24-1,TRBJ1-2,-,TGTGCCACCAGTGTGGGGGACTATGGCTACACCTTC,CATSVGDYGYTF
16,-,TRBV7-6,TRBJ1-4,-,TGTGCCAGCAGCTTAGAAGGCGGTACAACTAATGAAAAACTGTTTTTT,CASSLEGGTTNEKLFF
17,TRBD2,TRBV15,TRBJ2-7,-,TGTGCCACCAGCACCCCGACCTCTAGCGGGAGGGCCTACGAGCAGTACTTC,CATSTPTSSGRAYEQYF
12,-,TRBV10-3,TRBJ1-1,many,TGTGCCATCAGTGAGAGGAACACTGAAGCTTTCTTT,CAISERNTEAFF
13,-,TRBV5-1,TRBJ2-1,many,TGCGCCAGCAGCTTGCAGGGATACAATGAGCAGTTCTTC,CASSLQGYNEQFF
14,-,TRBV12-3/TRBV12-4,TRBJ2-2,-,TGTGCCAGCAGTTTAGGGGACACCACCGGGGAGCTGTTTTTT,CASSLGDTTGELFF
18,TRBD2,TRBV3-1,TRBJ2-2,few,TGTGCCAGCAGCTTACGACTAGCGGGGAACGCGAACACCGGGGAGCTGTTTTTT,CASSLRLAGNANTGELFF
14,-,TRBV6-4,TRBJ1-1,many,TGTGCCAGCAGCCAGATAGGAGGGACCACTGAAGCTTTCTTT,CASSQIGGTTEAFF
16,TRBD2,TRBV20-1,TRBJ2-3,few,TGCAGTGCTAGAGATACTACAGCGGGGAGCACAGATACGCAGTATTTT,CSARDTTAGSTDTQYF
14,-,TRBV5-6,TRBJ1-5,-,TGTGCCAGCAGCTTGACAGAAGGCGATCAGCCCCAGCATTTT,CASSLTEGDQPQHF
15,-,TRBV5-1,TRBJ2-1,-,TGCGCCAGCAGCTTACTAGCTTCCCGTGGGAATGAGCAGTTCTTC,CASSLLASRGNEQFF
14,-,TRBV6-5,TRBJ2-5,many,TGTGCCAGCAGTTACACTGGGTACCAAGAGACCCAGTACTTC,CASSYTGYQETQYF
16,TRBD2,TRBV15,TRBJ2-1,many,TGTGCCACCAGCAGACGTGGCGGGAGGGGGGACAATGAGCAGTTCTTC,CATSRRGGRGDNEQFF
13,-,TRBV5-1,TRBJ1-1,-,TGCGCCAGCAGCTTTAGTAGGGGGACTGAAGCTTTCTTT,CASSFSRGTEAFF
16,TRBD2,TRBV7-2,TRBJ2-7,many,TGTGCCAGCAGCCGCTACACTTCTACTAGCGGCTACGAGCAGTACTTC,CASSRYTSTSGYEQYF
15,-,TRBV7-2,TRBJ2-4,few,TGTGCCAGCAGCCCTCAGACCGGGGCCACAAACATTCAGTACTTC,CASSPQTGATNIQYF
13,-,TRBV5-1,TRBJ2-7,-,TGCGCCAGCAGCCCCACAGCGGCCTACGAGCAGTACTTC,CASSPTAAYEQYF
18,TRBD2,TRBV7-8,TRBJ2-2,-,TGTGCCAGCAGCCCCCATCCCACTAGCGGGAGGGACACCGGGGAGCTGTTTTTT,CASSPHPTSGRDTGELFF
12,-,TRBV29-1,TRBJ2-5,many,TGCAGCGTTGGACAGAAGCAAGAGACCCAGTACTTC,CSVGQKQETQYF
12,-,TRBV15,TRBJ2-5,many,TGTGCCACCAGTGAAGCAGGAGAGACCCAGTACTTC,CATSEAGETQYF